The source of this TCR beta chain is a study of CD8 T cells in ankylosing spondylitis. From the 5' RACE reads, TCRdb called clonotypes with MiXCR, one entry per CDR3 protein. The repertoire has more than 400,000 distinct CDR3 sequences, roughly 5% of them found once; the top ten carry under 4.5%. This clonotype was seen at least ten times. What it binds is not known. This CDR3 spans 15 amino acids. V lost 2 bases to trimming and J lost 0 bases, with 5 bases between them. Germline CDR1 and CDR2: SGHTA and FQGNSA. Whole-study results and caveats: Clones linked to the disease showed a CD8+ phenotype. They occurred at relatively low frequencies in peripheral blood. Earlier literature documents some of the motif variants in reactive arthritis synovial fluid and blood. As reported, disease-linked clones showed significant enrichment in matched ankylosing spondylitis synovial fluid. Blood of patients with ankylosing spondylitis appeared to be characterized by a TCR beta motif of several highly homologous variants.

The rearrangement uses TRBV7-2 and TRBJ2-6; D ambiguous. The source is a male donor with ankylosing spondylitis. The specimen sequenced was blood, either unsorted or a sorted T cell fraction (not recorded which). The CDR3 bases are TGTGCCAGCAGCTTAAGGAGCTCTGGGGCCAACGTCCTGACTTTC. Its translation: CASSLRSSGANVLTF.